One sample yielded the 27 T cell receptor beta chains listed below, sequenced in a study of low-dose radiotherapy and immunotherapy resistance in tumors. With TRAV- and TRBV-specific primers, first-strand cDNA was made, covering the alpha and beta chains. TCRs were amplified for approximately 21 PCR cycles with a constant-region primer and V-primer adapter. TCRdb reprocessed the reads with MiXCR, giving one entry per CDR3 protein. This table holds about 11,000 distinct CDR3 sequences, 40% to 65% found once. The receptor source for this set is a human donor with advanced metastatic prostate, ovarian, gallbladder or colorectal cancer (not recorded which). This table probably holds off-target reads from a library built for another chain.

The gene calls are TRBV14 and TRBJ2-7; D gene unclear. The germline gives CDR1 SGHDN, CDR2 FVKESK. This CDR3 is built from 14 residues. V lost 4 bases, J lost 0 bases, and 10 bases lay in between. CDR3 DNA sequence: TGTGCCAGCAGCCCGCGGATCAGCTCCTACGAGCAGTACTTC. Amino acids: CASSPRISSYEQYF.

The chain couples TRBV2 to TRBJ2-1; 12 bases fit TRBD2. The CDR3 runs 14 residues. The germline V gene encodes CDR1 SNHLY and CDR2 FYNNEI. V lost 9 bases and J lost 3; bases outside the gene matches: 3. CDR3 in amino acids: CASTSGRIYNEQFF. CDR3 sequence (DNA): TGTGCCAGTACTAGCGGGAGGATCTACAATGAGCAGTTCTTC.

The genes are TRBV5-1 and TRBJ1-3; D ambiguous. This CDR3 has 17 amino acids. V was clipped by 4 bases and J by 0 bases, with 17 bases between them. From germline, CDR1 is SGHRS and CDR2 YFSETQ. This CDR3 is CASSPRTGTSSGNTIYF. The CDR3 DNA follows: TGCGCCAGCAGCCCTCGGACTGGAACAAGCTCTGGAAACACCATATATTTT. The full variable domain, rest sourced from reference TRBV5-1 and TRBJ1-3, is KAGVTQTPRYLIKTRGQQVTLSCSPISGHRSVSWYQQTPGQGLQFLFEYFSETQRNKGNFPGRFSGRQFSNSRSEMNVSTLELGDSALYLCASSPRTGTSSGNTIYFGEGSWLTVV.

This chain joins TRBV5-1 and TRBJ1-6; D remains ambiguous. Germline values: CDR1 SGHRS, CDR2 YFSETQ. The CDR3 is made up of 15 amino acids. Trimming removed 1 base from V and 5 bases from J, with 10 bases in between. CDR3 nucleotides: TGCGCCAGCAGCTTGAAAGGACCCGATAATTCACCCCTCCACTTT. Translated, it gives CASSLKGPDNSPLHF. Filled out from reference TRBV5-1 and TRBJ1-6, the complete variable domain reads KAGVTQTPRYLIKTRGQQVTLSCSPISGHRSVSWYQQTPGQGLQFLFEYFSETQRNKGNFPGRFSGRQFSNSRSEMNVSTLELGDSALYLCASSLKGPDNSPLHFGNGTRLTVT.

This chain connects TRBV21-1 to TRBJ2-7; whether TRBD1, the table's D call, matches the DNA was not checked. TRBV21-1 is described as a pseudogene. CDR3 length: 11 amino acids. The CDR3 region has the DNA TGTGCCAGCAGCGGGGACATGGAGCAGTACTTC. Its translation: CASSGDMEQYF.

The J gene is TRBJ1-5, the V gene TRBV19; D remains ambiguous. V lost 5 bases, J lost 4 bases, and 6 bases lay in between. Germline CDR1 LNHDA, CDR2 SQIVND (reference sequence). This CDR3 contains 12 residues. Here the CDR3 reads CASSWQNQPQHF. CDR3 DNA sequence: TGTGCCAGTAGTTGGCAGAATCAGCCCCAGCATTTT. Full variable domain (missing parts from reference TRBV19 and TRBJ1-5): DGGITQSPKYLFRKEGQNVTLSCEQNLNHDAMYWYRQDPGQGLRLIYYSQIVNDFQKGDIAEGYSVSREKKESFPLTVTSAQKNPTAFYLCASSWQNQPQHFGDGTRLSIL.

This chain uses TRBV14 with TRBJ2-5; TRBD1 aligns across 7 bases. The CDR3 loop spans 15 amino acids. Germline V gene data show CDR1 as SGHDN and CDR2 as FVKESK. Trimming cost V 3 bases and J 4 bases; bases outside gene matches: 8. The CDR3 DNA follows: TGTGCCAGCAGCCAGTACAGGGGAGTAGGAGAGACCCAGTACTTC. Protein product: CASSQYRGVGETQYF.

J is TRBJ1-2 and V is TRBV2, with D possibly being TRBD1 (6 bases). The CDR3 is 13 amino acids. Trimming pared 3 bases from V and 8 bases from J, leaving 13 bases between. Germline V CDR1 and CDR2: SNHLY, FYNNEI. CDR3 sequence: CASSDGQRRGYTF. The CDR3 DNA is TGTGCCAGCAGTGACGGACAGAGAAGGGGCTACACCTTC.

In this sample, this clonotype turned up a few times. V and J are TRBV4-3 and TRBJ2-1; no firm D call. With 4 bases removed from V and 1 base from J, the gap between germline ends came to 11 bases. This CDR3 spans 15 amino acids. Germline loops: CDR1 LGHNA, CDR2 YSLEER. CDR3 bases: TGCGCCAGCAGCCCGTACCTCCCGTCCTACAATGAGCAGTTCTTC. It is translated as CASSPYLPSYNEQFF.

The chain carries TRBV2 and TRBJ1-1; no clear D gene. Germline CDR1 and CDR2: SNHLY and FYNNEI. The CDR3 is 12 amino acids. Trimming cost V 7 bases and J 3 bases, with 9 bases left between them. CDR3 sequence: CASTALDTEAFF. CDR3 bases: TGTGCCAGCACCGCCCTTGACACTGAAGCTTTCTTT.

V usage is TRBV2 and J usage is TRBJ2-7; 9 nucleotides align to TRBD1. The CDR3 loop spans 14 amino acids. CDR1 and CDR2 from the germline V gene are SNHLY and FYNNEI. The ends lost 6 bases at V and 3 bases at J; junction bases unmatched: 6. The DNA of the CDR3 is TGTGCCAGCAGGGGGGGACAGGGTAGCTACGAGCAGTACTTC. Translating gives CASRGGQGSYEQYF.

V and J are TRBV4-1 and TRBJ2-1; 9 bases agree with TRBD2. This CDR3 has 15 residues. V trimming: 4 bases; J trimming: 7 bases; junction bases outside the gene matches: 8. Per germline, CDR1 MGHRA and CDR2 YSYEKL. The CDR3 loop is CASSPAGLAMNEQFF. The CDR3 DNA follows: TGCGCCAGCAGCCCAGCGGGACTAGCTATGAATGAGCAGTTCTTC.

This clonotype was recorded a few times. The chain joins TRBV5-1 to TRBJ2-6; D is possibly TRBD2 (5 bases). The CDR3 is 15 amino acids. Looked up from germline, CDR1 is SGHRS and CDR2 is YFSETQ. Trimming shortened V by 4 bases and J by 0 bases, and 8 bases separated the two germline ends. CDR3 nucleotide sequence: TGCGCCAGCAGCGAGGGAAGCTCTGGGGCCAACGTCCTGACTTTC. The encoded protein is CASSEGSSGANVLTF.

V and J are TRBV6-6 and TRBJ2-1, with 8 bases fitting TRBD2. The CDR3 sequence is 16 residues long. The junction had 13 bases not matched to a gene; V was cut back by 5 bases and J by 7 bases. Germline CDR1 reads MNHNY; CDR2 reads SVGAGI (reference sequence). CDR3 region: CASSLAAGDSRNEQFF. Here the CDR3 DNA reads TGTGCCAGCAGTCTAGCAGCGGGAGACTCGAGGAATGAGCAGTTCTTC.

The V call is TRBV4-1, the J call TRBJ2-7, with 7 positions matching TRBD2. This CDR3 has 14 amino acids. Germline lookup yields CDR1 MGHRA and CDR2 YSYEKL. V lost 4 bases, J lost 3 bases, and 6 bases stayed unmatched. CDR3 in amino acids: CASSPRAGNYEQYF. In DNA form, the CDR3 reads TGCGCCAGCAGCCCCCGAGCGGGGAACTACGAGCAGTACTTC.

The CDR3 region is CASSPSPASGTDTQYF. The CDR3 DNA is TGTGCCAGCAGTCCGTCGCCGGCTAGCGGCACAGATACGCAGTATTTT. This rearrangement joins TRBV5-8 to TRBJ2-3; perhaps TRBD2 as D (6 bases). V dropped 5 bases and J dropped 1 base, with 17 bases sitting between them. CDR3 length equals 16 residues. Germline-derived CDR1 and CDR2 are SGHTS and YDEGEE.

There are a few counts of this clonotype. The chain carries TRBV12-5 and TRBJ2-2; 7 bases match TRBD2. With 11 bases clipped from V and 4 bases from J, the junction kept 10 bases outside the gene matches. The CDR3 extends over 14 amino acids. Germline CDR1 and CDR2: LGHNT and FRNRAP. CDR3 residues: CAGGLWPFTGELFF. The CDR3 DNA reads as TGTGCTGGGGGACTATGGCCTTTCACCGGGGAGCTGTTTTTT. The full variable domain, its missing parts supplied by reference TRBV12-5 and TRBJ2-2, is DARVTQTPRHKVTEMGQEVTMRCQPILGHNTVFWYRQTMMQGLELLAYFRNRAPLDDSGMPKDRFSAEMPDATLATLKIQPSEPRDSAVYFCAGGLWPFTGELFFGEGSRLTVL.

This CDR3 is CASSPLGGSSEQYF. The CDR3 DNA reads TGTGCCAGCAGCCCCCTGGGCGGGAGCAGCGAGCAGTACTTC. V and J are TRBV2 and TRBJ2-7; 7 positions match TRBD2. Germline CDR1 reads SNHLY; CDR2 reads FYNNEI. V lost 6 bases to trimming and J lost 6 bases; unmatched junction nucleotides: 11. The CDR3 spans 14 residues.

This chain links TRBV29-1 with TRBJ1-4, with D maybe TRBD1 (5 bases). Germline-derived CDR1 and CDR2 are SQVTM and ANQGSEA. V was clipped by 4 bases and J by 4 bases, with 10 bases between them. CDR3 length: 13 residues. The CDR3 is CSVGGASNEKLFF. The CDR3, as DNA: TGCAGCGTTGGCGGGGCCAGTAATGAAAAACTGTTTTTT.

The DNA for the CDR3 is TGCAGTGCTATTTTAGCGGGGGGGCCATTAGGGGATACGCAGTATTTT. It specifies CSAILAGGPLGDTQYF. The gene calls are TRBV20-1 and TRBJ2-3, with 11 positions matching TRBD2. The J segment lost 6 bases and the V segment lost 4 bases, leaving 12 bases of the junction unmatched. CDR1 is DFQATT and CDR2 is SNEGSKA in the germline V gene (reference sequence). CDR3 length: 16 residues.

The chain has TRBV28 and TRBJ2-7; D not certain. The CDR3 spans 15 residues. The germline gives CDR1 MDHEN, CDR2 SYDVKM. The ends were cut back, 5 bases at V and 0 bases at J, with 14 bases in the middle. CDR3 sequence reads: CASSADPSRSYEQYF. For the CDR3, the DNA is TGTGCCAGCAGTGCTGACCCGTCTCGCTCCTACGAGCAGTACTTC.

The rearrangement uses TRBV6-6 and TRBJ2-6; tentative D call: TRBD1 (5 bases). Between the trimmed V and J ends, which lost 7 bases and 1 base, there was a span of 11 bases. CDR1 MNHNY and CDR2 SVGAGI come from the germline V gene (reference sequence). The CDR3 extends over 15 amino acids. The CDR3 loop reads CASTSRGSGANVLTF. The CDR3 DNA sequence: TGTGCCAGCACCTCAAGGGGATCTGGGGCCAACGTCCTGACTTTC.

The rearrangement uses TRBV12-3 or TRBV12-4 and TRBJ2-2, with D possibly matching TRBD2 (6 bases). The CDR3 has 16 amino acids. The ends were cut back, 7 bases at V and 3 bases at J, with 18 bases in the middle. The CDR3 region has the DNA TGTGCCAGCACCTCTTATGGGGGGAGTGACACCGGGGAGCTGTTTTTT. Amino acids: CASTSYGGSDTGELFF.

V gene TRBV2 combines with J gene TRBJ2-1; 8 bases align to TRBD2. V shed 7 bases and J 4 bases; nucleotides not matched to a gene: 3. CDR3 length: 13 residues. Germline assignment: CDR1 SNHLY and CDR2 FYNNEI. CDR3 amino acids: CASTGGPYNEQFF. In DNA form, the CDR3 reads TGTGCCAGCACGGGGGGGCCGTACAATGAGCAGTTCTTC.

V is TRBV28 and J is TRBJ1-2, with unresolved D. The germline CDR1 and CDR2 sequences are MDHEN and SYDVKM. Trimming took 4 bases from V and 7 from J, leaving 10 bases between them. The CDR3 runs 12 residues. The CDR3 DNA follows: TGTGCCAGCAGTTCCCCCCCAGGTGGCTACACCTTC. It specifies CASSSPPGGYTF.

This chain links TRBV18 with TRBJ2-1; TRBD1 matches 10 bases. The V gene's germline CDR1 is KGHSH and CDR2 LQKENI. After removal of 5 bases from V and 2 bases from J, the junction contained 3 bases not matched to a gene. CDR3 length equals 15 residues. The CDR3 protein is CASSRTGGTYNEQFF. Written as DNA, the CDR3 is TGTGCCAGCTCAAGGACAGGGGGAACCTACAATGAGCAGTTCTTC.

This clonotype was picked up a small number of times. V is TRBV2 and J is TRBJ2-1; D uncertain. The V gene's germline CDR1 is SNHLY and CDR2 FYNNEI. The CDR3 totals 14 residues. V dropped 7 bases and J dropped 0 bases, with 10 bases sitting between them. The DNA of the CDR3 is TGTGCCAGCAAGCAGGCCAGCTCCTACAATGAGCAGTTCTTC. The encoded protein is CASKQASSYNEQFF.